One and the same sample provided the 32 T cell receptor beta chains below, sequenced in a study of shared clonotypes between healthy human individuals (dated by TCRdb to between 2020 and 2021). The library was produced with the immunoSEQ multiplex PCR assay. TCRdb carries this immuneACCESS record with in-frame sequences only. Its versions omit some clonotypes, under half of them owing to an unresolved V gene in the studies checked, with the rest unexplained. The sample yields about 770,000 clones; 72% were counted once. Together, the top ten hold approximately 1.8% of the sample. Sequenced sample: memory CD4+ T cells sorted from blood. The cell subset or site label for this specimen denotes: CD45RA-negative fraction. The origin of the receptors is a woman aged 25-40 years in good health.

This clone has just a few counts. The V call is TRBV6-1, the J call TRBJ1-2, with D tentatively TRBD1 (5 bases). Trimming pared 0 bases from V and 1 base from J, leaving 9 bases between. CDR1 is MNHNS, CDR2 SASEGT, per germline. The CDR3 loop spans 15 amino acids. CDR3 coding DNA: TGTGCCAGCAGTGAAGCTCCGACAGTTAACTATGGCTACACCTTC. Its translation is CASSEAPTVNYGYTF.

The V call is TRBV5-1, the J call TRBJ2-7, with 7 bases that match TRBD1. The germline CDR1 and CDR2 sequences are SGHRS and YFSETQ. Trimming at V came to 4 bases and at J to 6 bases, leaving 4 bases not matched to a gene. The CDR3 runs to 12 residues. The CDR3 DNA reads as TGCGCCAGCAGCGAACAGGGGAGCGAGCAGTACTTC. It is translated as CASSEQGSEQYF. Complete variable domain (other parts from reference TRBV5-1 and TRBJ2-7): KAGVTQTPRYLIKTRGQQVTLSCSPISGHRSVSWYQQTPGQGLQFLFEYFSETQRNKGNFPGRFSGRQFSNSRSEMNVSTLELGDSALYLCASSEQGSEQYFGPGTRLTVT.

The chain combines TRBV10-3 with TRBJ2-7; D is perhaps TRBD2 (6 bases). The CDR3 spans 13 residues. The germline V gene encodes CDR1 ENHRY and CDR2 SYGVKD. V lost 8 bases and J lost 0, with 11 bases in between. The CDR3: CAIRDFLSYEQYF. CDR3 bases: TGTGCCATCCGGGACTTCCTCTCCTACGAGCAGTACTTC.

V usage is TRBV5-1 and J usage is TRBJ2-7; D might be TRBD1 (6 bases). The germline CDR1 and CDR2 sequences are SGHRS and YFSETQ. V lost 1 base, J lost 6 bases, and 17 bases lay in between. The CDR3 loop spans 15 amino acids. The CDR3 is CASSLRTGLSPEQYF. CDR3 nucleotide sequence: TGCGCCAGCAGCTTGCGAACAGGGCTCAGCCCCGAGCAGTACTTC.

The V call is TRBV5-4, the J call TRBJ2-7; D may be TRBD2 (5 bases). V lost 3 bases and J 2 bases, leaving 15 bases between the germline ends. From germline, CDR1 is SGHNT and CDR2 YYREEE (reference sequence). The CDR3 has 15 residues. The CDR3 is CASSSTRGSTYEQYF. The CDR3 nucleotides are TGTGCCAGCAGCTCCACTCGGGGTAGCACCTACGAGCAGTACTTC.

This clone was found once. The CDR3 DNA follows: TGTGCCAGCAGCGTAGTCCCTAGCGGGAGTCCCGGGGAGCTGTTTTTT. Protein product: CASSVVPSGSPGELFF. The gene calls are TRBV9 and TRBJ2-2, with 10 bases identical to TRBD2. The ends lost 0 bases at V and 6 bases at J; junction bases unmatched: 5. Germline assignment: CDR1 SGDLS and CDR2 YYNGEE. CDR3 size: 16 residues.

The gene calls are TRBV25-1 and TRBJ1-4, with unresolved D. From germline, CDR1 is MGHDK and CDR2 SYGVNS. The ends were cut back, 7 bases at V and 11 bases at J, with 14 bases in the middle. The CDR3 is 12 amino acids. CDR3 protein: CASTDPAGKLFF. Here the CDR3 DNA reads TGTGCCAGCACCGACCCCGCCGGGAAACTGTTTTTT.

The chain joins TRBV5-1 to TRBJ1-4, with D unresolved. CDR1 and CDR2 from the germline V gene are SGHRS and YFSETQ. This CDR3 contains 14 residues. The V and J ends lost 2 bases and 5 bases respectively, with 10 bases between them. CDR3 loop: CASSFPDTNEKLFF. Here the CDR3 DNA reads TGCGCCAGCAGCTTCCCTGATACCAATGAAAAACTGTTTTTT.

J is TRBJ2-7 and V is TRBV5-1; 8 bases fit TRBD2. Germline V gene data show CDR1 as SGHRS and CDR2 as YFSETQ. The CDR3 covers 15 residues. The junction had 5 bases not matched to a gene; V was cut back by 0 bases and J by 3 bases. CDR3 bases: TGCGCCAGCAGCTTGGCGGCGGGGGGAGACTACGAGCAGTACTTC. Protein sequence: CASSLAAGGDYEQYF.

This chain links TRBV5-4 with TRBJ2-1; 11 positions agree with TRBD2. The CDR3 runs to 14 residues. From germline, CDR1 is SGHNT and CDR2 YYREEE (reference sequence). The J segment lost 11 bases and the V segment lost 1 base, leaving 5 bases of the junction unmatched. The CDR3 region has the DNA TGTGCCAGCAGCTTGACTAGCGGGAGTCTGAAGCAGTTCTTC. This sequence encodes CASSLTSGSLKQFF. Full variable domain (remainder filled in from reference TRBV5-4 and TRBJ2-1): ETGVTQSPTHLIKTRGQQVTLRCSSQSGHNTVSWYQQALGQGPQFIFQYYREEENGRGNFPPRFSGLQFPNYSSELNVNALELDDSALYLCASSLTSGSLKQFFGPGTRLTVL.

This chain uses TRBV7-2 with TRBJ2-2; D gene uncertain. This CDR3 contains 15 residues. With 0 bases removed from V and 1 base from J, the gap between germline ends came to 6 bases. Germline CDR1 reads SGHTA; CDR2 reads FQGNSA. The CDR3 reads CASSLAPRNTGELFF. CDR3 nucleotides: TGTGCCAGCAGCTTAGCGCCCCGGAACACCGGGGAGCTGTTTTTT.

V is TRBV18 and J is TRBJ2-5; D is perhaps TRBD1 (5 bases). This CDR3 spans 13 amino acids. Germline loops: CDR1 KGHSH, CDR2 LQKENI. V was trimmed by 2 bases and J by 3 bases, leaving 7 bases between them. CDR3 sequence: CASSPAREETQYF. The CDR3 bases are TGTGCCAGCTCACCAGCCAGGGAAGAGACCCAGTACTTC.

Only a few counts were recorded for this clone. The chain carries TRBV5-1 and TRBJ2-2, with TRBD1 identical over 9 bases. This CDR3 has 18 amino acids. V trimming: 2 bases; J trimming: 7 bases; junction bases outside the gene matches: 15. Per germline, CDR1 SGHRS and CDR2 YFSETQ. The CDR3 loop reads CASSFGLGGQGYDGELFF. The CDR3 DNA reads TGCGCCAGCAGCTTTGGACTAGGCGGACAGGGGTACGACGGGGAGCTGTTTTTT. Combining the CDR3 with reference TRBV5-1 and TRBJ2-2 gives the whole variable domain KAGVTQTPRYLIKTRGQQVTLSCSPISGHRSVSWYQQTPGQGLQFLFEYFSETQRNKGNFPGRFSGRQFSNSRSEMNVSTLELGDSALYLCASSFGLGGQGYDGELFFGEGSRLTVL.

J is TRBJ1-5 and V is TRBV5-1; no reliable D call. V shed 5 bases and J shed 0 bases, with 12 bases lying between them. CDR1 is SGHRS and CDR2 is YFSETQ in the germline V gene. The CDR3 spans 15 residues. The chain's CDR3 is CASRVGITSNQPQHF. The CDR3 DNA reads TGCGCCAGCAGAGTAGGGATCACTAGCAATCAGCCCCAGCATTTT.

This clone was seen more than once but under ten times. This chain connects TRBV6-6 to TRBJ1-1, with D uncertain. The ends were cut back, 1 base at V and 2 bases at J, with 8 bases in the middle. The CDR3 extends over 14 amino acids. The germline CDR1 and CDR2 sequences are MNHNY and SVGAGI (reference sequence). This chain's CDR3 is CASSYYSSNTEAFF. The CDR3 region has the DNA TGTGCCAGCAGTTACTACTCTTCTAACACTGAAGCTTTCTTT.

The V gene is TRBV19, the J gene TRBJ1-5; 9 nucleotides match TRBD1. The CDR3 extends over 16 amino acids. The V segment lost 6 bases and the J segment 5 bases; nucleotides outside the gene matches: 11. Per germline, CDR1 LNHDA and CDR2 SQIVND (reference sequence). The CDR3 loop is CASSTTRTGVYQPQHF. CDR3 bases: TGTGCCAGTAGCACTACCCGGACAGGGGTGTATCAGCCCCAGCATTTT. The whole variable domain, filled in from reference TRBV19 and TRBJ1-5, reads DGGITQSPKYLFRKEGQNVTLSCEQNLNHDAMYWYRQDPGQGLRLIYYSQIVNDFQKGDIAEGYSVSREKKESFPLTVTSAQKNPTAFYLCASSTTRTGVYQPQHFGDGTRLSIL.

CDR3 residues: CASSPGQGYTDTQYF. DNA of the CDR3: TGTGCCAGCAGCCCTGGGCAGGGGTACACAGATACGCAGTATTTT. The chain employs TRBV5-8 and TRBJ2-3; D is perhaps TRBD1 (6 bases). The CDR3 sequence is 15 residues long. Trimming cost V 4 bases and J 2 bases, with 14 bases left between them. Germline CDR1 SGHTS, CDR2 YDEGEE.

The chain couples TRBV30 to TRBJ1-1; D is uncertain. The CDR3 has 11 amino acids. V shed 4 bases and J shed 0 bases, with 3 bases lying between them. The germline CDR1 and CDR2 sequences are GTSNPN and SVGIG (reference sequence). The CDR3 sequence: CAWKMNTEAFF. The DNA for the CDR3 is TGTGCCTGGAAAATGAACACTGAAGCTTTCTTT.

The J gene is TRBJ2-2, the V gene TRBV28; TRBD1 aligns across 7 bases. This CDR3 has 15 residues. V lost 6 bases to trimming and J lost 3 bases; unmatched junction nucleotides: 7. CDR1 is MDHEN and CDR2 is SYDVKM in the germline V gene. The CDR3 sequence: CASRRGQGHTGELFF. For the CDR3, the DNA is TGTGCCAGCAGAAGGGGGCAGGGACACACCGGGGAGCTGTTTTTT.

The chain recombines TRBV25-1 with TRBJ2-7; D gene unclear. V lost 8 bases, J lost 0 bases, and 11 bases lay in between. Germline CDR1 MGHDK, CDR2 SYGVNS. The CDR3 runs 13 residues. CDR3 in amino acids: CASLGTSSYEQYF. The CDR3 DNA reads TGTGCCAGCCTGGGAACCAGCTCCTACGAGCAGTACTTC.

The V gene is TRBV5-1, the J gene TRBJ2-7; 8 bases agree with TRBD2. The V gene end was trimmed by 5 bases and the J gene end by 3 bases; junction bases not matched to a gene: 1. Looked up from germline, CDR1 is SGHRS and CDR2 is YFSETQ. The CDR3 has 12 amino acids. CDR3 residues: CASRSGGYEQYF. The CDR3 nucleotides are TGCGCCAGCAGGAGCGGGGGCTACGAGCAGTACTTC. The complete variable domain, with remaining parts taken from reference TRBV5-1 and TRBJ2-7, reads KAGVTQTPRYLIKTRGQQVTLSCSPISGHRSVSWYQQTPGQGLQFLFEYFSETQRNKGNFPGRFSGRQFSNSRSEMNVSTLELGDSALYLCASRSGGYEQYFGPGTRLTVT.

Worth noting for this clone: The same CDR3 also results from other DNA sequences found in this sample. V usage is TRBV5-4 and J usage is TRBJ2-3, with D unclear. From germline, CDR1 is SGHNT and CDR2 YYREEE (reference sequence). This CDR3 contains 12 residues. V lost 2 bases, J lost 5 bases, and 6 bases lay in between. The CDR3 here is CASSLDEDTQYF. The CDR3 DNA is TGTGCCAGCAGCTTAGACGAAGATACGCAGTATTTT.

The CDR3 coding sequence is TGCGCCAGCAGCTTGACTGGGATTAATCAGCCCCAGCATTTT. Protein: CASSLTGINQPQHF. The chain recombines TRBV5-1 with TRBJ1-5, with D hard to call. The V end was cut by 1 base, the J end by 4 bases, with 9 bases between. This CDR3 is built from 14 residues. The germline gives CDR1 SGHRS, CDR2 YFSETQ.

The chain joins TRBV27 to TRBJ1-2; D not resolved. Germline values: CDR1 MNHEY, CDR2 SMNVEV (reference sequence). CDR3 length equals 15 residues. The V and J ends lost 5 bases and 2 bases respectively, with 15 bases between them. CDR3 protein: CASSPRRAANYGYTF. CDR3 bases: TGTGCCAGCAGTCCGAGACGGGCCGCAAACTATGGCTACACCTTC.

The J gene is TRBJ1-2, the V gene TRBV4-1, with 9 bases that match TRBD1. Trimming removed 3 bases from V and 0 bases from J; junction bases left unmatched: 11. Germline V lookup: CDR1 MGHRA, CDR2 YSYEKL. The length of the CDR3 is 18 residues. CDR3 sequence reads: CASSHRGEGQGANYGYTF. In nucleotides, the CDR3 is TGCGCCAGCAGCCATCGAGGAGAGGGACAGGGCGCTAACTATGGCTACACCTTC.

This clone was observed many times. V and J are TRBV11-2 and TRBJ2-2; D call uncertain. Per the germline V gene, CDR1 is SGHAT and CDR2 is FQNNGV. The V gene lost 3 bases and the J gene lost 9 bases, with 11 bases spanning the gap. The CDR3 consists of 13 residues. Here the CDR3 DNA reads TGTGCCAGCAGCTTGGGCCATCAGCGGGAGCTGTTTTTT. Translation gives CASSLGHQRELFF.

This clone has a count of ten or more. The CDR3 DNA sequence: TGTGCCAGCAGCTGGACCGGGACAGGGAGTTCTAATGAGCAGTTCTTC. This encodes CASSWTGTGSSNEQFF. The V and J genes are TRBV11-2 and TRBJ2-1; the match to TRBD1 covers 9 bases. This CDR3 region has 16 residues. With 4 bases clipped from V and 7 bases from J, the junction kept 11 bases outside the gene matches. Germline V gives CDR1 SGHAT, CDR2 FQNNGV.

This clone was observed a few times. The identical CDR3 is also encoded by other nucleotide sequences in the sample. This chain connects TRBV6-1 to TRBJ1-1, with D possibly being TRBD1 (6 bases). The CDR3 spans 14 residues. The germline CDR1 and CDR2 sequences are MNHNS and SASEGT. V was cut by 5 bases and J by 1 base, with 11 bases left in between. The DNA of the CDR3 is TGTGCCAGCAGTACCAGGGGAGGGAACACTGAAGCTTTCTTT. Translating gives CASSTRGGNTEAFF.

The chain recombines TRBV7-9 with TRBJ1-1; D call uncertain. The CDR3 sequence is 14 residues long. V lost 1 base and J lost 3, with 9 bases in between. CDR1 and CDR2 (germline): SEHNR, FQNEAQ (reference sequence). The CDR3 here is CASSLELGHTEAFF. The CDR3 region has the DNA TGTGCCAGCAGCTTAGAACTGGGCCACACTGAAGCTTTCTTT.

The rearrangement links TRBV9 to TRBJ2-1, with D perhaps matching TRBD1 or TRBD2 (5 bases each). V lost 3 bases, J lost 0 bases, and 22 bases lay in between. Germline CDR1 SGDLS, CDR2 YYNGEE. This CDR3 is built from 19 residues. CDR3 DNA sequence: TGTGCCAGCAGCGACTCCCTTTCGGGACCCTTAAGCTCCTACAATGAGCAGTTCTTC. Protein sequence: CASSDSLSGPLSSYNEQFF.

The rearrangement links TRBV6-6 to TRBJ2-1; a possible D gene is TRBD1 (6 bases). This CDR3 has 14 amino acids. V lost 2 bases to trimming and J lost 7 bases, with 12 bases between them. Germline V lookup: CDR1 MNHNY, CDR2 SVGAGI (reference sequence). The CDR3 DNA follows: TGTGCCAGCAGTTACGGCAGGGGAGTGAATGAGCAGTTCTTC. Protein sequence: CASSYGRGVNEQFF.

The chain is built from TRBV29-1 and TRBJ2-7, with TRBD1 matching over 9 bases. The CDR3 spans 14 residues. V was clipped by 5 bases and J by 5 bases; unmatched bases: 10. Germline V gene sequence: CDR1 SQVTM, CDR2 ANQGSEA. This chain's CDR3 is CSVLSGQGINEQYF. CDR3 DNA: TGCAGCGTTTTATCTGGACAGGGGATCAACGAGCAGTACTTC.